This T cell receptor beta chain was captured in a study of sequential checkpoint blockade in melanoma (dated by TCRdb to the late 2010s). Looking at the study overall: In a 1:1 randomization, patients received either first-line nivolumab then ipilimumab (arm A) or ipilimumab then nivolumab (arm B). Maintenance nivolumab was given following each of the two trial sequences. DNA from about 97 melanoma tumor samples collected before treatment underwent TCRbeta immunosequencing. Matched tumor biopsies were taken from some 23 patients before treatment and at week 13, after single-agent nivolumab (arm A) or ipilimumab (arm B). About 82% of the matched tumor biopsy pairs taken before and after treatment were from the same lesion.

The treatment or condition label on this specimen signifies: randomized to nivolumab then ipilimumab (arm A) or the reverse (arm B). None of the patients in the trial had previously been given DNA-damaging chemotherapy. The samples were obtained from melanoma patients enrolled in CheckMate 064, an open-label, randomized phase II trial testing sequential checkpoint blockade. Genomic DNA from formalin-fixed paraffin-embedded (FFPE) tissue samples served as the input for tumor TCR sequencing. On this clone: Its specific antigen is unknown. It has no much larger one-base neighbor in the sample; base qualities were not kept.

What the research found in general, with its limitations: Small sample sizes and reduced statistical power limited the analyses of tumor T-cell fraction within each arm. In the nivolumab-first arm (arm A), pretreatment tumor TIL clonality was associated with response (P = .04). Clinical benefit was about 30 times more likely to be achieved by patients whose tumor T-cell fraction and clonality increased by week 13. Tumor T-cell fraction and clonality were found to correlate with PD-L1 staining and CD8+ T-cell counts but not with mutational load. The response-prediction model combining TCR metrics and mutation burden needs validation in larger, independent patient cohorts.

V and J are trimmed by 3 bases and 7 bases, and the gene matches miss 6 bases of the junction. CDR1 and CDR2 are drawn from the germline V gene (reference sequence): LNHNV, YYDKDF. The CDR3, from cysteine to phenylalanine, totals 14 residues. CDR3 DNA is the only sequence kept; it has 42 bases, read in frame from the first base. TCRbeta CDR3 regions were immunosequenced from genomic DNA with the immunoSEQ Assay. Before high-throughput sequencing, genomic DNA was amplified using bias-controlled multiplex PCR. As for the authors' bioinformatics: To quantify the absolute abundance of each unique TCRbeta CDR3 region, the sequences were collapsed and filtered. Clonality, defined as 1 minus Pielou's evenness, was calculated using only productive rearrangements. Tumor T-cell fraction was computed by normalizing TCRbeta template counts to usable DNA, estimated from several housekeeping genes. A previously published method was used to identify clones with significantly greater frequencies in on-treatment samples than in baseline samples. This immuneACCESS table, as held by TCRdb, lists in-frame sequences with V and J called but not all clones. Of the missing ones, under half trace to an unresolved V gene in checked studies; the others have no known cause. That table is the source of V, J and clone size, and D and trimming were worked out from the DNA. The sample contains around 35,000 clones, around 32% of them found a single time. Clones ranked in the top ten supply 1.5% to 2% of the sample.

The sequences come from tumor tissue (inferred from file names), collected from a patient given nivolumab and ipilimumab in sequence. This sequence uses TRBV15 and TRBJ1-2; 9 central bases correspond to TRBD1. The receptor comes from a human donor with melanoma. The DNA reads TGTGCCACCAGCAGGAAACAGGGGGCGGCTGGCTACACCTTC. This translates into CATSRKQGAAGYTF.